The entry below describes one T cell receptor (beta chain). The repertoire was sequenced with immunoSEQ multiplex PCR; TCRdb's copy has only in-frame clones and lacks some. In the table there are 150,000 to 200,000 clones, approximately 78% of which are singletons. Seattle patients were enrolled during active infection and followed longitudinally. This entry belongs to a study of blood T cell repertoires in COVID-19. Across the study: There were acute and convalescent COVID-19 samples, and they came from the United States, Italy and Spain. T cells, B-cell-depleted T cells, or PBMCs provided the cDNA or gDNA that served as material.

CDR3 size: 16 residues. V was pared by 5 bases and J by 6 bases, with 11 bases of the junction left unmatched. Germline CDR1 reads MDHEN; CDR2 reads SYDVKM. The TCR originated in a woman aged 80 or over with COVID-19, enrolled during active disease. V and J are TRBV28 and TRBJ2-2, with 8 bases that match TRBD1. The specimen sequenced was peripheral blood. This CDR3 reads CASSRTGGWSAGELFF. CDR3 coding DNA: TGTGCCAGCAGTAGAACAGGGGGTTGGTCTGCCGGGGAGCTGTTTTTT.